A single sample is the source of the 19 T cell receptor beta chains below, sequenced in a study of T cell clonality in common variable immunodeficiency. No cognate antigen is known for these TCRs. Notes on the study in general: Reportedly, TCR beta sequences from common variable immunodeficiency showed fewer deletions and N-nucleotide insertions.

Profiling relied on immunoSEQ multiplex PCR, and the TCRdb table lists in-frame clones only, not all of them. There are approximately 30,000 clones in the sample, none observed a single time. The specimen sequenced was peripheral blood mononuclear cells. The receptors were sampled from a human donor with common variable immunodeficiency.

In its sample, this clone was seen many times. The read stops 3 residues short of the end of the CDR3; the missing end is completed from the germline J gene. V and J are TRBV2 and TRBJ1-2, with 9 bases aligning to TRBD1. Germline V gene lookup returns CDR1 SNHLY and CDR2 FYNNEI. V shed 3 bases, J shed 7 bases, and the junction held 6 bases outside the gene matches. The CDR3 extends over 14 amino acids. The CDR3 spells CASSDGTGGRGYTF. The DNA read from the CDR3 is TGTGCCAGCAGTGATGGCACAGGGGGCCGTGGC.

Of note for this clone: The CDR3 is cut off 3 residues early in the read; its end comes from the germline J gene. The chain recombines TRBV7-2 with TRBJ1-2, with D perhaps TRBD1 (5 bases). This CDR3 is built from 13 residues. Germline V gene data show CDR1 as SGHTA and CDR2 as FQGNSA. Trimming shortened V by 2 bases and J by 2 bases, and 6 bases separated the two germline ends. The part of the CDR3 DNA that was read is TGTGCCAGCAGCTTAAGGGGAAACTATGGC. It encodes CASSLRGNYG. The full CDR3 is CASSLRGNYGYTF.

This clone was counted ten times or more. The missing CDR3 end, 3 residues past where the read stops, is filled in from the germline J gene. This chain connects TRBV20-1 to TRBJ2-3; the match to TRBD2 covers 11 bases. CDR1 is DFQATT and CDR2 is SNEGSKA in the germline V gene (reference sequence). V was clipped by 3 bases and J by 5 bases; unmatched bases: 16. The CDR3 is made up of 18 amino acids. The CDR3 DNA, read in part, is TGCAGTGCTAGCGCCTGGGGGGTTCTAGCGGGGGGCGAAGATACG. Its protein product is CSASAWGVLAGGEDT. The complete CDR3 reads CSASAWGVLAGGEDTQYF.

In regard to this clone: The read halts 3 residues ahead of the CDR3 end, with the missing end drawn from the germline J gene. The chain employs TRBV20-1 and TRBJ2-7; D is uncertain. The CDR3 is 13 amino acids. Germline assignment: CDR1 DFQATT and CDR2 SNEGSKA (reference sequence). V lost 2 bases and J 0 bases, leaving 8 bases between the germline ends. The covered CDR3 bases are TGCAGTGCTAGAAGCTCTAGCTCCTACGAG. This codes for CSARSSSSYE. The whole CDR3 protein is CSARSSSSYEQYF.

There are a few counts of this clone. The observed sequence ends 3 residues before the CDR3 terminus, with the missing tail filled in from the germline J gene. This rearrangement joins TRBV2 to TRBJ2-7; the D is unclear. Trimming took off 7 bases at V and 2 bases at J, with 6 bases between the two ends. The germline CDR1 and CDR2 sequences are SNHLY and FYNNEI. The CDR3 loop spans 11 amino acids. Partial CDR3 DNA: TGTGCCAGCACCAGGACCTACGAG. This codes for CASTRTYE. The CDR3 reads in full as CASTRTYEQYF.

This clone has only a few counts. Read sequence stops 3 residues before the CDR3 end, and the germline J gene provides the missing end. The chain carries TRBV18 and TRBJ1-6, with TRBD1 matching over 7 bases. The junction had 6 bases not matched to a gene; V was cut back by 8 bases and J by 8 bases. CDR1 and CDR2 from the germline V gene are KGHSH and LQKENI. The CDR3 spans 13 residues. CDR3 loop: CASAGQSDSPLHF. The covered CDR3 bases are TGTGCCAGCGCGGGACAGTCAGATTCACCC.

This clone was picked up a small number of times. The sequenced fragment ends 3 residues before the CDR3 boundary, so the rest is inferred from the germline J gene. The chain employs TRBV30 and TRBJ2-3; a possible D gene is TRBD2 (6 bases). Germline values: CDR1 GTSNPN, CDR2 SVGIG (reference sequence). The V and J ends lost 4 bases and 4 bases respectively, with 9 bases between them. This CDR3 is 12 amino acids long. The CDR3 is CAWTREADTQYF. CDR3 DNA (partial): TGTGCCTGGACCAGGGAGGCAGATACG.

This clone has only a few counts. The part of the CDR3 DNA that was read is TGTGCCAGCAGCTCCCCAGGGGGAGATTACGAG. Amino acid sequence: CASSSPGGDYE. The CDR3, in full, reads CASSSPGGDYEQYF. The rearrangement uses TRBV7-2 and TRBJ2-7; TRBD1 agrees at 7 bases. The CDR3 extends 3 residues past the end of the read, so its final part is completed from the germline J gene. Per the germline V gene, CDR1 is SGHTA and CDR2 is FQGNSA. J was trimmed by 4 bases and V by 4 bases; bases with no gene match: 7. The CDR3 consists of 14 residues.

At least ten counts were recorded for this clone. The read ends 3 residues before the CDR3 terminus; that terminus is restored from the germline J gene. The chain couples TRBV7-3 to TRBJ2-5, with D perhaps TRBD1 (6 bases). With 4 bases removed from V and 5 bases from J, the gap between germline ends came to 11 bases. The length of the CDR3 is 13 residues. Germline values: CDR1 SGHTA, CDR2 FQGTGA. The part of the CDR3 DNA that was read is TGTGCCAGCAGCTCCACAAGGGGGGAGACC. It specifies CASSSTRGET. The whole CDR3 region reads CASSSTRGETQYF. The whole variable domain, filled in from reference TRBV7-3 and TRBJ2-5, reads GAGVSQTPSNKVTEKGKYVELRCDPISGHTALYWYRQSLGQGPEFLIYFQGTGAADDSGLPNDRFFAVRPEGSVSTLKIQRTERGDSAVYLCASSSTRGETQYFGPGTRLLVL.

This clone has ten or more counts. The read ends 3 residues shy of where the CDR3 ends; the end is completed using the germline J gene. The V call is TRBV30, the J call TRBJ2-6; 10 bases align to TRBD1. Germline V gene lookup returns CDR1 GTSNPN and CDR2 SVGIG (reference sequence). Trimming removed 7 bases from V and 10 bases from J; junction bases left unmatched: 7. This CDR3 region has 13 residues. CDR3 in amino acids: CASRQGADNVLTF. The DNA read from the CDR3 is TGTGCCTCTAGACAGGGGGCAGATAACGTC.

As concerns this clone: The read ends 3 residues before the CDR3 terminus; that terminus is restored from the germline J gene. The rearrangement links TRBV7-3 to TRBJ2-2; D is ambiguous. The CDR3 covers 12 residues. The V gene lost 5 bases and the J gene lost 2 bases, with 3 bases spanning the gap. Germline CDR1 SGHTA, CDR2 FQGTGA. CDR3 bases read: TGTGCCAGCAGCCCTAACACCGGGGAG. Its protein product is CASSPNTGE. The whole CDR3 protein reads CASSPNTGELFF.

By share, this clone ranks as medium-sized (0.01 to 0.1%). The covered CDR3 bases are TGTGCCAGCAGCCCGGGACAGTCCCCTTACGAG. Translating it yields CASSPGQSPYE. In full, the CDR3 reads CASSPGQSPYEQYF. The V gene is TRBV5-5, the J gene TRBJ2-7, with 7 bases identical to TRBD1. The read ends 3 residues shy of where the CDR3 ends; the end is completed using the germline J gene. This CDR3 comprises 14 residues. V lost 4 bases, J lost 4 bases, and 8 bases stayed unmatched. Germline-derived CDR1 and CDR2 are SGHKS and YYEKEE (reference sequence).

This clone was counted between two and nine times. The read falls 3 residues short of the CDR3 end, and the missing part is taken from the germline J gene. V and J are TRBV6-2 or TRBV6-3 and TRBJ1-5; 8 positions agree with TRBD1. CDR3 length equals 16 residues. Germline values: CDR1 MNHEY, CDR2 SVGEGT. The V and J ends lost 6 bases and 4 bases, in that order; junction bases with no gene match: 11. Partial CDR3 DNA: TGTGCCAGCAGCGTGACAGGGGCGCTCAGAAATCAGCCC. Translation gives CASSVTGALRNQP. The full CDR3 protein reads CASSVTGALRNQPQHF.

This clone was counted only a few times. The CDR3 bases that were read are TGTGCCAGCAGTGCCAAACAGGGGGCGGAAACTGAA. Residues: CASSAKQGAETE. The whole CDR3 sequence reads CASSAKQGAETEAFF. The chain links TRBV6-1 to TRBJ1-1, with TRBD1 matching over 9 bases. The CDR3 goes on 3 residues after the read ends, and that part is filled in from the germline J gene. Germline V lookup: CDR1 MNHNS, CDR2 SASEGT. V gave up 4 bases and J gave up 5 bases; unmatched junction bases: 8. CDR3 length equals 15 residues.

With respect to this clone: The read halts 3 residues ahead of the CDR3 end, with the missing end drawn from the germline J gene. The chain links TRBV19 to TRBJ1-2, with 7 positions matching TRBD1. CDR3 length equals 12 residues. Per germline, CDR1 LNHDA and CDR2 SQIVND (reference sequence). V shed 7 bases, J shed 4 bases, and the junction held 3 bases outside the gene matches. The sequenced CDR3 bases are TGTGCCAGTACTCACAGGGGCTATGGC. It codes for CASTHRGYG. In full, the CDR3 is CASTHRGYGYTF.

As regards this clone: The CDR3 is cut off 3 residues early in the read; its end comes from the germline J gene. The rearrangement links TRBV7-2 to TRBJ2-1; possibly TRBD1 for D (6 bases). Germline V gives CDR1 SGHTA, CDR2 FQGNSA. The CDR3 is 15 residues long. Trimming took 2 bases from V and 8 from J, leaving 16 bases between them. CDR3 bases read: TGTGCCAGCAGCTTAACAGGGAACTTCGTCTATGAG. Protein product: CASSLTGNFVYE. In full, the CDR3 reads CASSLTGNFVYEQFF.

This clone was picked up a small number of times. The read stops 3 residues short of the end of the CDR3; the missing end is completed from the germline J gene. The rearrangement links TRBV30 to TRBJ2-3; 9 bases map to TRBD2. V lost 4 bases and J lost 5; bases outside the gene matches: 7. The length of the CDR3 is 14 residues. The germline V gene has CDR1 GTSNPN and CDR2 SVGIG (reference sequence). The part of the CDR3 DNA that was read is TGTGCCTGGACTAGCGGGGTAGTATTAGATACG. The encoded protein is CAWTSGVVLDT. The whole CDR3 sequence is CAWTSGVVLDTQYF.

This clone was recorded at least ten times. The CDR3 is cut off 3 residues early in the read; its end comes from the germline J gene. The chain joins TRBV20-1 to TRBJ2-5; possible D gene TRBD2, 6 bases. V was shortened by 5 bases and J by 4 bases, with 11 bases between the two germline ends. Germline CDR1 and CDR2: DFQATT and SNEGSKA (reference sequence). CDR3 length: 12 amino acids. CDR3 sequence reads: CSARARGETQYF. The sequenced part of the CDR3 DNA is TGCAGTGCTCGGGCGCGGGGAGAGACC.

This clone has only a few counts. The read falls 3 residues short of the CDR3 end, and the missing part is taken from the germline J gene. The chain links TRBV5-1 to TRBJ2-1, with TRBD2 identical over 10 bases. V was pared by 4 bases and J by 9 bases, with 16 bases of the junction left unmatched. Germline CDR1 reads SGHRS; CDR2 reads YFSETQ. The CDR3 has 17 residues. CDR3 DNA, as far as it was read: TGCGCCAGCAGCCATGTTAGCGGGGGGAGTTTGGCCGGTGAG. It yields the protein CASSHVSGGSLAGE. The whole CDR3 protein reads CASSHVSGGSLAGEQFF. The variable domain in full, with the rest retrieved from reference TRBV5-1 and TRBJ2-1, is KAGVTQTPRYLIKTRGQQVTLSCSPISGHRSVSWYQQTPGQGLQFLFEYFSETQRNKGNFPGRFSGRQFSNSRSEMNVSTLELGDSALYLCASSHVSGGSLAGEQFFGPGTRLTVL.